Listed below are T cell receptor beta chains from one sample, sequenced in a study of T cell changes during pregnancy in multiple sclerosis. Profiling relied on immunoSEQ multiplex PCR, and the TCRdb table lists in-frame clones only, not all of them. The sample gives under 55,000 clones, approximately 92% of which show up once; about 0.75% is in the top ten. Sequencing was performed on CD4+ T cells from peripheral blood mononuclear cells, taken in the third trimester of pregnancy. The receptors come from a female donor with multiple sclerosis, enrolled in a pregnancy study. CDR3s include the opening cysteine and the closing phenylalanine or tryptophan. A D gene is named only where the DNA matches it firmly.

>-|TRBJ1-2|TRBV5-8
TGTGCCAGCAGCCTGTCGGGGGGAGGCTATGGCTACACCTTC
CASSLSGGGYGYTF
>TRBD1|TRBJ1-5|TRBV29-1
TGCAGCGTTGCCCAGGGGGATTATCAGCCCCAGCATTTT
CSVAQGDYQPQHF
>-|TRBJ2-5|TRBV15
TGTGCCACCAGCAGAGCTAGGGGTGTTGGGACCCAGTACTTC
CATSRARGVGTQYF
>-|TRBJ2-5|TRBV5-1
TGCGCCAGCAGGGCCCCTAAAACCGGGACTACAGGGGAGACCCAGTACTTC
CASRAPKTGTTGETQYF
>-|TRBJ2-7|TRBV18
TGTGCCAGCTCGAACACAGGGACCCTCTACGAGCAGTACTTC
CASSNTGTLYEQYF
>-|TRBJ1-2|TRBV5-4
TGTGCCAGCAGCCCCTTTTACGGGGTGGGAGGCTACACCTTC
CASSPFYGVGGYTF
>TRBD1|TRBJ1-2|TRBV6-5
TGTGCCAGCAGCGAATTGCAGGGGGCGACTGGCTACACCTTC
CASSELQGATGYTF
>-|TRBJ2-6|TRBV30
TGTGCCTGGAGTGGTATCAGGGATTTCTCTGGGGCCAACGTCCTGACTTTC
CAWSGIRDFSGANVLTF
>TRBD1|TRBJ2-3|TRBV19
TGTGCCAGTACAGCCTCGGGACAGACATACACAGATACGCAGTATTTT
CASTASGQTYTDTQYF
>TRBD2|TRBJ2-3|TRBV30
TGTGCCTGGAGCCCGGGACTAGCGGGGACAGATACGCAGTATTTT
CAWSPGLAGTDTQYF
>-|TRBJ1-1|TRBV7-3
TGTGCCAGCAGCTTAGACGGGACAGAAGCTTTCTTT
CASSLDGTEAFF